This T cell receptor (beta chain) was captured by sequencing in a study of Ad26.COV2.S vaccination and SARS-CoV-2 variants. Study-level points and caveats: Spike-specific responses of CD8+ and CD4+ T cells were reported to display substantial breadth after vaccination.

The CDR3 spans 16 residues. J lost 7 bases, V lost 6 bases, and 13 bases had no gene match. Method: immunoSEQ multiplex PCR; TCRdb's copy keeps in-frame clones and lacks some. Altogether about 350,000 clones are present, approximately 90% being singletons, with the ten largest covering about 3.8%. Concerning this clone itself: The antigen remains unidentified.

The receptor was isolated from a human donor who had recovered from COVID-19. Sample: peripheral blood, taken after recovery from COVID-19. V gene TRBV6-7 combines with J gene TRBJ2-1, with 9 bases matching TRBD2. TRBV6-7 is an ORF; its function is uncertain. CDR3 nucleotides: TGTGCCAGCAGGCCGCTCCTAGCGGGGTTGGGAAATGAGCAGTTCTTC. Translating gives CASRPLLAGLGNEQFF.